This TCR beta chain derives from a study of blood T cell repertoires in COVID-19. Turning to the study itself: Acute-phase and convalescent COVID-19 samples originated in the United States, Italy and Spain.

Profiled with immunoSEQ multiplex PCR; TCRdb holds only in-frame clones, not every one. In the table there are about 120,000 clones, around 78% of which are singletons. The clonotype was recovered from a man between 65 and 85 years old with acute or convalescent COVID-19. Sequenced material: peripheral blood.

The DNA of the CDR3 is TGTGCCAGCAGCCCCCGACTAGCGGGGACCTACGAGCAGTACTTC. This sequence encodes CASSPRLAGTYEQYF. V is TRBV7-2 and J is TRBJ2-7; 11 bases match TRBD2. The CDR3 has 15 residues. In germline, CDR1 is SGHTA, CDR2 FQGNSA. The trim removed 5 bases at V and 2 bases at J, leaving 5 bases unmatched.